Sequencing of this T cell receptor beta chain was carried out in a study of blood T cell repertoires in COVID-19. Authors' processing steps: Amplification of reference gene primers was used by the study to estimate nucleated cell counts. Sequencing used immunoSEQ multiplex PCR; TCRdb keeps in-frame clones, though not all of them. The V and J calls and clone size were taken over from that table, and D and trimming were inferred from the DNA. The repertoire holds some 280,000 clones, with 75% to 90% as singletons. The CDR3 loop spans 17 amino acids. CDR1 and CDR2 from the germline V gene are SGHTA and FQGTGA. Germline trimming cut 5 bases from V and 5 bases from J; bases unmatched to any gene: 10.

V is TRBV7-3 and J is TRBJ2-5; 14 nucleotides line up with TRBD2. The clonotype originates from a woman aged 25-40 years with active or convalescent COVID-19. The sequenced sample consisted of peripheral blood. The CDR3 spells CASSGLAGGPPAETQYF. The CDR3 nucleotides read TGTGCCAGCAGCGGACTAGCGGGGGGCCCTCCAGCGGAGACCCAGTACTTC.